This T cell receptor beta chain is from a study of cytomegalovirus exposure and HLA in healthy donors. Looked up from germline, CDR1 is SNHLY and CDR2 is FYNNEI. The trim removed 5 bases at V and 7 bases at J, leaving 3 bases unmatched. The CDR3 is 13 residues long. This clone was counted a few times. The PCR made use of 60 Vbeta and 13 Jbeta primers. The table came from immunoSEQ multiplex PCR; TCRdb's copy has only in-frame clones and leaves some out. Here the sample spans fewer than 200,000 clones, approximately 76% being singletons. The sample consisted of PBMCs. The TCR sequence derives from a man in his sixties in good health and CMV-seronegative. This sequence joins TRBV2 and TRBJ2-2, with TRBD2 identical over 8 bases. CDR3 sequence reads: CASSLREGGELFF. Written as DNA, the CDR3 is TGTGCCAGCAGTTTACGGGAGGGCGGGGAGCTGTTTTTT.